This is a list of T cell receptor beta chains from one sample in a study of blood T cells in healthy people across ages. TCRdb re-analysed the 5' RACE reads in MiXCR, keeping a single row per CDR3 protein. The data show some 780,000 distinct CDR3 sequences, roughly three fifths seen once. Source material: blood. The receptors stem from a man aged 35-49 years in good health. Each CDR3 is given with its conserved first and last residue. A D gene is named only where the DNA matches it firmly. Size is stated for part of the rows, as once, few or many counts, or as a class when the clone is expanded.

j_call d_call v_call clone_size cdr3_nt cdr3_aa
TRBJ2-7 NA TRBV7-2 once TGTGCCAGCAACGCCGACGGGACCTTCTACGAGCAGTACTTC CASNADGTFYEQYF
TRBJ2-3 NA TRBV9 NA TGTGCCAGCAGCGGTAAGGACAGAGCTAGCACAGATACGCAGTATTTT CASSGKDRASTDTQYF
TRBJ2-7 TRBD2 TRBV12-3/TRBV12-4 NA TGTGCCAGCAGCCCTTCTTTGGGGGGGATCAATGAGCAGTACTTC CASSPSLGGINEQYF
TRBJ1-2 NA TRBV20-1 NA TGCAGTGCAACGGGGGGTAATGGCTACACCTTC CSATGGNGYTF
TRBJ1-2 NA TRBV6-2/TRBV6-3 NA TGTGCCAGCACCCGCCCGGGGTTAGTTTGGTATGGCTACACCTTC CASTRPGLVWYGYTF
TRBJ2-7 NA TRBV21-1 few TGTGCCAGCAGCAATTATTGCGGGAGGGAGGTCGAGCAGTACTTC CASSNYCGREVEQYF
TRBJ2-7 NA TRBV27 once TGTGCCAGCAGTTTTGGATGGGGGCCTGGGGAGCAGTACTTC CASSFGWGPGEQYF
TRBJ2-5 NA TRBV7-8 few TGTGCCAGCAGCCCCCGGAGCTTAGGACAAGAGACCCAGTACTTC CASSPRSLGQETQYF
TRBJ2-1 NA TRBV6-5 few TGTGCCAGCAGTTACTCCTCGTGGCAGGGGTCCTACAATGAGCAGTTCTTC CASSYSSWQGSYNEQFF
TRBJ2-5 NA TRBV4-1 many TGCGCCAGCAGCCAAGAACTCCAGAAACAAATCCAAGAGACCCAGTACTTC CASSQELQKQIQETQYF
TRBJ2-1 TRBD2 TRBV10-3 NA TGTGCCATCAGTGAGTCGGGCGGGAGGTTCAATGAGCAGTTCTTC CAISESGGRFNEQFF
TRBJ2-7 NA TRBV29-1 NA TGCAGCGCCTGCCCTCTAGGAGCTAACGAGCAGTACTTC CSACPLGANEQYF
TRBJ2-7 TRBD2 TRBV7-2 NA TGTGCCAGCGGCTTAGGGCGAGCGGGAGTGTTTCCCTACGAGCAGTACTTC CASGLGRAGVFPYEQYF